The 21 T cell receptor beta chains presented below share a single source sample, sequenced in a study of cytomegalovirus exposure and HLA in healthy donors. With 60 Vbeta and 13 Jbeta primers, the PCR was carried out. Profiled with immunoSEQ multiplex PCR; TCRdb holds only in-frame clones, not every one. The sample shows 110,000 or so clones, roughly 73% of them seen only once. The sequenced sample was PBMCs. The receptor set was obtained from a woman aged 40-49 years in good health and CMV-seropositive.

The gene calls are TRBV29-1 and TRBJ2-7; no clear D gene. CDR1 SQVTM and CDR2 ANQGSEA come from the germline V gene. Between the trimmed V and J ends, which lost 7 bases and 5 bases, there was a span of 12 bases. There are 11 residues in the CDR3. CDR3: CSALRSNEQYF. The CDR3 DNA reads as TGCAGCGCCCTGAGGAGTAACGAGCAGTACTTC.

The V call is TRBV5-5, the J call TRBJ1-5, with D possibly being TRBD1 (6 bases). The CDR3 is made up of 14 amino acids. Trimming shortened V by 2 bases and J by 10 bases, and 16 bases separated the two germline ends. Germline V CDR1 and CDR2: SGHKS, YYEKEE (reference sequence). For the CDR3, the DNA is TGTGCCAGCAGCTTTTTTGGGGGGGGCCAACCCCAGCATTTT. Its protein product is CASSFFGGGQPQHF.

This sequence joins TRBV4-1 and TRBJ1-5; 8 nucleotides match TRBD1. This CDR3 spans 16 amino acids. With V trimmed by 2 bases and J by 5 bases, 8 bases remained unmatched. Germline lookup yields CDR1 MGHRA and CDR2 YSYEKL. CDR3 amino acids: CASSQKLDRGDQPQHF. The CDR3 nucleotides are TGCGCCAGCAGCCAAAAACTCGACAGGGGTGATCAGCCCCAGCATTTT.

This rearrangement joins TRBV5-6 to TRBJ2-3, with TRBD1 matching 7 bases. The CDR3 loop spans 14 amino acids. Germline V CDR1 and CDR2: SGHDT, YYEEEE. Trimming at V came to 2 bases and at J to 2 bases, leaving 2 bases not matched to a gene. In DNA, the CDR3 is TGTGCCAGCAGCTTTGGGACAGCCACAGATACGCAGTATTTT. This codes for CASSFGTATDTQYF.

This clone has more than one count but fewer than ten. V gene TRBV27 combines with J gene TRBJ1-5; 9 nucleotides match TRBD1. Looked up from germline, CDR1 is MNHEY and CDR2 is SMNVEV (reference sequence). The V and J ends lost 6 bases and 4 bases, in that order; junction bases with no gene match: 10. CDR3 size: 16 residues. The CDR3 sequence is CASSPRGGTGNQPQHF. CDR3 DNA sequence: TGTGCCAGCAGCCCCCGAGGCGGGACAGGGAATCAGCCCCAGCATTTT.

V is TRBV6-1 and J is TRBJ2-7; 7 bases map to TRBD2. Germline loops: CDR1 MNHNS, CDR2 SASEGT. V shed 7 bases and J 7 bases; nucleotides not matched to a gene: 10. The CDR3 sequence is 13 residues long. CDR3 sequence: CASTHRPGGEQYF. The CDR3 DNA sequence: TGTGCCAGCACCCACAGGCCCGGGGGGGAGCAGTACTTC.

The J gene is TRBJ2-1, the V gene TRBV5-1, with a tentative D call TRBD2 (5 bases). This CDR3 region has 13 residues. Trimming cost V 0 bases and J 8 bases, with 9 bases left between them. The germline V gene has CDR1 SGHRS and CDR2 YFSETQ. This chain's CDR3 is CASSLAGNHEQFF. The CDR3 bases are TGCGCCAGCAGCTTGGCGGGGAACCATGAGCAGTTCTTC.

The genes are TRBV7-9 and TRBJ2-7, with TRBD1 matching over 11 bases. Germline V gene lookup returns CDR1 SEHNR and CDR2 FQNEAQ (reference sequence). The CDR3 totals 15 residues. After removal of 2 bases from V and 2 bases from J, the junction contained 2 bases not matched to a gene. CDR3 DNA sequence: TGTGCCAGCAGCTTAATGGGACAGGGGGCCTACGAGCAGTACTTC. It specifies CASSLMGQGAYEQYF.

The V call is TRBV19, the J call TRBJ1-5, with 7 nucleotides matching TRBD1. Germline V gene sequence: CDR1 LNHDA, CDR2 SQIVND (reference sequence). J lost 7 bases, V lost 3 bases, and 9 bases had no gene match. This CDR3 spans 15 amino acids. The CDR3 reads CASSIGVTGSQPQHF. The CDR3 DNA sequence: TGTGCCAGTAGTATTGGGGTGACAGGGAGCCAGCCCCAGCATTTT.

The chain uses TRBV28 and TRBJ1-2; TRBD1 matches 7 bases. The CDR3 has 14 amino acids. Germline V gene lookup returns CDR1 MDHEN and CDR2 SYDVKM. V gave up 6 bases and J gave up 4 bases; unmatched junction bases: 8. The CDR3 DNA follows: TGTGCCAGCAGCACCAGGGGGTCCGTCTATGGCTACACCTTC. Amino acid sequence: CASSTRGSVYGYTF.

The chain has TRBV7-5 and TRBJ2-7; the D call of TRBD2 is as the table states it, not checked on the DNA. TRBV7-5 is designated a pseudogene. CDR3 length: 16 residues. CDR3 bases: TGTGTCAGAAGGCTAGAGCTCAGCGGGAGATCCTACGAGCAGTACTTC. Encoded protein: CVRRLELSGRSYEQYF.

The count of this clone is one. This chain joins TRBV18 and TRBJ2-7; tentatively, D is TRBD2 (6 bases). V lost 3 bases and J 3 bases, leaving 12 bases between the germline ends. The V gene's germline CDR1 is KGHSH and CDR2 LQKENI. This CDR3 comprises 14 residues. The CDR3 here is CASSPGTQDYEQYF. The DNA for the CDR3 is TGTGCCAGCTCACCCGGGACTCAGGACTACGAGCAGTACTTC.

The CDR3, as DNA: TGTGCCAGCAGCGTCGACAGGAACACCGGGGAGCTGTTTTTT. This translates into CASSVDRNTGELFF. The genes are TRBV5-4 and TRBJ2-2; D perhaps matches TRBD1 (5 bases). The CDR3 totals 14 residues. V lost 4 bases and J lost 1, with 8 bases in between. Germline V gives CDR1 SGHNT, CDR2 YYREEE (reference sequence).

The rearrangement uses TRBV6-1 and TRBJ1-2; D not resolved. Trimming took off 4 bases at V and 2 bases at J, with 20 bases between the two ends. Germline V gives CDR1 MNHNS, CDR2 SASEGT. The CDR3 is made up of 17 amino acids. The DNA of the CDR3 is TGTGCCAGCAGTGGATATAGTGGTAAAGACTCCAACTATGGCTACACCTTC. The encoded protein is CASSGYSGKDSNYGYTF.

The chain couples TRBV19 to TRBJ2-1; 7 bases match TRBD1. The CDR3 is 14 residues long. Trimming cost V 2 bases and J 7 bases; bases outside gene matches: 5. The germline V gene encodes CDR1 LNHDA and CDR2 SQIVND (reference sequence). The CDR3 spells CASSIIQGWNEQFF. The CDR3 DNA follows: TGTGCCAGTAGTATAATACAGGGGTGGAATGAGCAGTTCTTC.

The chain links TRBV28 to TRBJ1-2, with a tentative D call TRBD1 (6 bases). Deletions cut 1 base from V and 4 bases from J, with 13 bases between. Per germline, CDR1 MDHEN and CDR2 SYDVKM. This CDR3 spans 15 amino acids. The CDR3 sequence is CASSLSGGGSYGYTF. The CDR3 DNA reads TGTGCCAGCAGTTTATCGGGGGGCGGGAGCTATGGCTACACCTTC.

V and J are TRBV19 and TRBJ1-3, with 7 bases that match TRBD1. V trimming: 2 bases; J trimming: 4 bases; junction bases outside the gene matches: 2. The CDR3 spans 14 residues. CDR1 is LNHDA, CDR2 SQIVND, per germline (reference sequence). This CDR3 reads CASSIRDSGNTIYF. The DNA of the CDR3 is TGTGCCAGTAGTATAAGGGACAGCGGAAACACCATATATTTT. Looking up the rest from reference TRBV19 and TRBJ1-3 gives the full variable domain: DGGITQSPKYLFRKEGQNVTLSCEQNLNHDAMYWYRQDPGQGLRLIYYSQIVNDFQKGDIAEGYSVSREKKESFPLTVTSAQKNPTAFYLCASSIRDSGNTIYFGEGSWLTVV.

This chain joins TRBV19 and TRBJ2-7, with 8 bases lining up with TRBD1. The germline gives CDR1 LNHDA, CDR2 SQIVND (reference sequence). The CDR3 has 16 amino acids. The V gene end was trimmed by 3 bases and the J gene end by 0 bases; junction bases not matched to a gene: 7. The CDR3 DNA reads as TGTGCCAGTAGTATCAGGACAGGGCAGATCTCCTACGAGCAGTACTTC. Protein: CASSIRTGQISYEQYF.

The rearrangement joins TRBV5-4 to TRBJ1-6; D might be TRBD1 (5 bases). V lost 5 bases and J 10 bases, leaving 22 bases between the germline ends. CDR1 and CDR2 from the germline V gene are SGHNT and YYREEE (reference sequence). The CDR3 has 16 amino acids. The CDR3 bases are TGTGCCAGCAGACGGCGGGGGGTGACCCAGCAGTCACCCCTCCACTTT. Residues: CASRRRGVTQQSPLHF.

The chain employs TRBV2 and TRBJ2-7; 11 nucleotides match TRBD2. Germline CDR1 and CDR2: SNHLY and FYNNEI. Trimming cost V 7 bases and J 2 bases; bases outside gene matches: 7. The CDR3 extends over 15 amino acids. The CDR3 here is CASTRLAGGAYEQYF. In DNA form, the CDR3 reads TGTGCCAGCACCCGGCTAGCGGGAGGAGCCTACGAGCAGTACTTC.

This sequence joins TRBV4-1 and TRBJ2-7; D perhaps matches TRBD2 (6 bases). The CDR3 consists of 17 residues. The germline V and J ends were trimmed by 2 bases and 6 bases, with 23 bases remaining between them. Germline V gene lookup returns CDR1 MGHRA and CDR2 YSYEKL. The CDR3 loop reads CASSQIPGLHLLFEQYF. CDR3 in DNA: TGCGCCAGCAGCCAAATCCCGGGACTCCATCTTTTATTCGAGCAGTACTTC.